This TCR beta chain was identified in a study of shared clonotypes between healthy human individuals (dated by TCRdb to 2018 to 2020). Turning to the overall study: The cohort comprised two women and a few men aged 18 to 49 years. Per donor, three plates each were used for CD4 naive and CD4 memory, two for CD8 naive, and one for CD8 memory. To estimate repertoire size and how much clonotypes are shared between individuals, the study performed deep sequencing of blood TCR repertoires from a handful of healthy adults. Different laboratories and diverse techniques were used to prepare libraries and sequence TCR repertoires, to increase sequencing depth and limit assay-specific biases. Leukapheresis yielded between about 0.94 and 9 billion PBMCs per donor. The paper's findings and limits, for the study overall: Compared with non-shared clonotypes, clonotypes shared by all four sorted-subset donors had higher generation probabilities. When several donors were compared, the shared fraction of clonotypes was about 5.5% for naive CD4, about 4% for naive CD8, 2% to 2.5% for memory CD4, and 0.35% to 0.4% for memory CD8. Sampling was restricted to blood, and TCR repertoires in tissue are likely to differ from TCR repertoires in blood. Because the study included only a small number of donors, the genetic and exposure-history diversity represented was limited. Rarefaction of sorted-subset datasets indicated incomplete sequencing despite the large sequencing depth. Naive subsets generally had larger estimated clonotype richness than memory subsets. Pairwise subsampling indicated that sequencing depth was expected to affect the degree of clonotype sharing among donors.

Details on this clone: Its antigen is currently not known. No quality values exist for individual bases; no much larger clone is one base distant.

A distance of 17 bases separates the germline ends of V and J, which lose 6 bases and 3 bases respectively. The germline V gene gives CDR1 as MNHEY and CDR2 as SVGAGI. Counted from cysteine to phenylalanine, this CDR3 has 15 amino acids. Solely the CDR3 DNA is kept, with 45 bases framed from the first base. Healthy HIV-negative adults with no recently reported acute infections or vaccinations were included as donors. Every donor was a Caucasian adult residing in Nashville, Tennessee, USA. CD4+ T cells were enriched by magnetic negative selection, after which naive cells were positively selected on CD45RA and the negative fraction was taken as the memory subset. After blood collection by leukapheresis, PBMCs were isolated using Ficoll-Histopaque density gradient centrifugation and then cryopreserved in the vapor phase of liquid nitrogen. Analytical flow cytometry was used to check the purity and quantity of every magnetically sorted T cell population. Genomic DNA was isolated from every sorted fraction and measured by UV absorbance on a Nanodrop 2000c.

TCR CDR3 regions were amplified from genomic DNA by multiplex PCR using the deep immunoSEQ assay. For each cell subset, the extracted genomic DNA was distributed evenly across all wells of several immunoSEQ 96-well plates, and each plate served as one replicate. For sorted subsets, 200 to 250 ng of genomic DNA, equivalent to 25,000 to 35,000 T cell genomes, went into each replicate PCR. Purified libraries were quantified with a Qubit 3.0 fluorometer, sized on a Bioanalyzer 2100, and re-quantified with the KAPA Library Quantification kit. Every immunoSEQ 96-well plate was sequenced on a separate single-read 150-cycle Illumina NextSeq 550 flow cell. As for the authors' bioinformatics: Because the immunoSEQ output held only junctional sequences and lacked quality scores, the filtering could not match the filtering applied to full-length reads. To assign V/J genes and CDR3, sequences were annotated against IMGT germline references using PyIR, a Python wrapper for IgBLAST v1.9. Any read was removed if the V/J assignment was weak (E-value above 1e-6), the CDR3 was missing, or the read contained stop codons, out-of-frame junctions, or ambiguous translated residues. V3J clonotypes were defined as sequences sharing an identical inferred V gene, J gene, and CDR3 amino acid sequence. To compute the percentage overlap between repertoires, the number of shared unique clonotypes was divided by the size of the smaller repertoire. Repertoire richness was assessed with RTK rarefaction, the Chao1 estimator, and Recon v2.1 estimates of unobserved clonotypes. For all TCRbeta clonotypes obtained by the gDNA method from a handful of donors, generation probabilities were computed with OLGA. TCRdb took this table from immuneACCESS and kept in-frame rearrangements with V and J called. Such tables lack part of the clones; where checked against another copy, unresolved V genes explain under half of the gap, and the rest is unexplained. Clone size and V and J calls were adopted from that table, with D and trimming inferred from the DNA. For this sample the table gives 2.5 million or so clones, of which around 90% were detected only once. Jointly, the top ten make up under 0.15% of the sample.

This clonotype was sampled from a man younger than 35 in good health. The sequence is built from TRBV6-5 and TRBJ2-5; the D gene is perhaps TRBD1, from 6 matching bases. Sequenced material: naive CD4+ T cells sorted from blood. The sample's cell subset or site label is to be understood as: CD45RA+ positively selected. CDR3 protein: CASSPRTAEKETQYF. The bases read TGTGCCAGCAGCCCCCGGACAGCTGAGAAAGAGACCCAGTACTTC.